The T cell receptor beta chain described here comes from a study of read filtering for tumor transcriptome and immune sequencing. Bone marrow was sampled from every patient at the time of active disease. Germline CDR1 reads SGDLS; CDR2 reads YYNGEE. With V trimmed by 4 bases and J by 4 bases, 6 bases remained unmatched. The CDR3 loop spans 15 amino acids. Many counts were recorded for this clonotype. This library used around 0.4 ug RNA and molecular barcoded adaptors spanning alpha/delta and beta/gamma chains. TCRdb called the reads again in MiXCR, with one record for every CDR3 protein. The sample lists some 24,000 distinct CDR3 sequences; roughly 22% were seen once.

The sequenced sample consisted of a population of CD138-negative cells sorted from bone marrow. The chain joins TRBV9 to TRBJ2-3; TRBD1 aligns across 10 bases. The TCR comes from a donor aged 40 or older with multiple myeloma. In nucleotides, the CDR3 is TGTGCCAGCAGCCCCCGGACAGGGGGATCAGATACGCAGTATTTT. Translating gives CASSPRTGGSDTQYF.